This T cell receptor beta chain was recovered during a study of shared clonotypes between healthy human individuals. The overall study: Donors had three CD4 naive, three CD4 memory, two CD8 naive and one CD8 memory plate apiece. Overall study results and limits: On the whole, naive subsets had larger estimated richness than memory subsets had.

Repertoires were generated with immunoSEQ multiplex PCR, while TCRdb's copy carries only in-frame clones and drops some. Of about 1 million clones in the sample, more than 65% were seen once. Remarks on this clone: Antigen specificity is unknown.

Germline trimming cut 5 bases from V and 8 bases from J; bases unmatched to any gene: 9. The CDR3 has 14 residues. Germline V gene sequence: CDR1 SEHNR, CDR2 FQNEAQ (reference sequence). The receptor was derived from a man in his late teens or twenties in good health. The V call is TRBV7-9, the J call TRBJ2-1; TRBD2 matches 7 bases. Sequenced input: memory CD4+ T cells sorted from blood. As to subset: CD45RA-negative fraction. This chain's CDR3 is CASSLTGLGDEQFF. The CDR3 nucleotides read TGTGCCAGCAGCCTAACTGGACTAGGGGATGAGCAGTTCTTC.